This TCR beta chain was sequenced for a study of CD8+ T cells in alopecia areata. Notes on this clone: Its matching antigen is unknown.

Researchers picked out CD4+ and CD8+ T cells from PBMCs by sorting. Study-level results: Researchers report lesional scalp, most notably alopecia totalis/universalis, outstripped normal scalp in clonality. Against the mouse data, patients shared TCRs less clearly, possibly for HLA reasons. In scalp samples, resident alphabeta T cells of normal skin are also sequenced.

The germline V gene has CDR1 LNHDA and CDR2 SQIVND (reference sequence). V was cut by 10 bases and J by 0 bases, with 16 bases left in between. The CDR3 contains 15 residues. The sequencing template was cDNA reverse transcribed from extracted RNA. Here immunoSEQ multiplex PCR was the method, and the copy in TCRdb shows in-frame clones only, minus some. The sample holds around 190,000 clones, about 56% seen once. The V call is TRBV19, the J call TRBJ1-5; the D is unclear. This TCR was recovered from a human donor in good health. Material for sequencing was CD8+ T cells sorted from blood. The CDR3 spells CATTPDGTSNQPQHF. In DNA form, the CDR3 reads TGTGCCACCACACCCGACGGAACTAGCAATCAGCCCCAGCATTTT.